This section outlines one TCR beta chain sequence together with its context. Time point of the sample: pre-sensitization, week 0. Noted treatment: therapeutic diphenylcyclopropenone sensitization with weekly scalp DPC. This sample is drawn from a study of human T cells and chemical hapten exposure. Using its own MiXCR run on the RACE reads, TCRdb lists one record per CDR3 protein. Among under 70,000 distinct CDR3 sequences listed, around 11% were seen once. The CDR3 runs to 14 residues. V dropped 4 bases and J dropped 2 bases, with 12 bases sitting between them. Germline V gene data show CDR1 as LGHNA and CDR2 as YSLEER.

The sequences come from whole blood, collected in connection with sensitization to the hapten diphenylcyclopropenone (DPC). This clonotype was obtained from a woman aged 40 to 49 with alopecia areata. Some clones in this sample may be carry-over from other donors' samples. This sequence joins TRBV4-3 and TRBJ2-7; D may be TRBD2 (6 bases). The CDR3 here is CASSRDSGAYEQYF. DNA for the CDR3: TGCGCCAGCAGCCGGGATTCGGGGGCCTACGAGCAGTACTTC.